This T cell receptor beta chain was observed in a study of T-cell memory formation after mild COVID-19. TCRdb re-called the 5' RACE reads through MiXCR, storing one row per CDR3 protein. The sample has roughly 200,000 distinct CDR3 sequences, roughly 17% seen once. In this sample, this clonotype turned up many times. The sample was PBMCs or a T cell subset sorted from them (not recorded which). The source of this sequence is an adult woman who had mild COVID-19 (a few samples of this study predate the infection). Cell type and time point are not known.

The CDR3 sequence is CASSIGRGMGHEKLFF. The CDR3, as DNA: TGTGCCAGCTCCATAGGGAGAGGGATGGGTCATGAAAAACTGTTTTTT. The V gene is TRBV27, the J gene TRBJ1-4; D is ambiguous. CDR1 is MNHEY and CDR2 is SMNVEV in the germline V gene (reference sequence). This CDR3 comprises 16 residues. Trimming removed 8 bases at V and 6 bases at J, with 22 bases between. The complete variable domain, with remaining parts taken from reference TRBV27 and TRBJ1-4, reads EAQVTQNPRYLITVTGKKLTVTCSQNMNHEYMSWYRQDPGLGLRQIYYSMNVEVTDKGDVPEGYKVSRKEKRNFPLILESPSPNQTSLYFCASSIGRGMGHEKLFFGSGTQLSVL.